This T cell receptor (beta chain) originates from a study of spatial heterogeneity in lung cancer. Study summary: More than 8.5 raw reads, on average, carried each unique TCR and UMI combination.

This clonotype occurred many times. Time point described: sample taken at primary tumor resection. The presence of a unique molecular identifier marked each TCR cDNA molecule. TCRdb reanalysed the 5' RACE reads using MiXCR and keeps one entry per CDR3 protein. In the table there are 8,500 to 14,000 distinct CDR3 sequences, about 3.8% of which are singletons. The sequencing here drew on PBMCs, taken at surgery. The sequence was collected from a female donor with early-stage non-small cell lung cancer.

CDR3 amino acids: CASSLNRLMNTEAFF. The CDR3 region has the DNA TGTGCCAGCAGCTTAAACAGGCTAATGAACACTGAAGCTTTCTTT. The chain uses TRBV5-4 and TRBJ1-1; possible D gene TRBD1, 5 bases. V lost 2 bases to trimming and J lost 0 bases, with 11 bases between them. The CDR3 is 15 amino acids. Germline V CDR1 and CDR2: SGHNT, YYREEE (reference sequence).